The entry below gives a single T cell receptor (beta chain) sequence along with its context. This sample is drawn from a study of CXCR3-negative and CXCR3-positive naive CD8 T cells. 5' RACE that incorporated UMI labels was used to prepare the TRB cDNA libraries. TCRdb re-called the 5' RACE reads; every CDR3 protein appears as one record, without DNA. The listing records 45,000 to 55,000 distinct CDR3 sequences. CDR1 and CDR2 (germline): SGHVS, FQNEAQ. CDR3 length: 17 amino acids. The clonotype was recovered from a human donor in good health. Some clones in this sample may be carry-over from other donors' samples. The chain is built from TRBV7-8 and TRBJ1-1. Sequencing was done on a sample of memory CD8+ T cells from blood. CDR3 loop: CASTELLDTYMNTEAFF.